Below are 30 T cell receptor beta chains sequenced from a single sample in a study of OX40 agonist ivuxolimab in advanced cancers. Produced via immunoSEQ multiplex PCR; TCRdb's table is partial and in-frame only. The sample records some 110,000 clones, around 93% being singletons. Sequencing was performed on CD4+ or CD8+ T cells sorted from blood, taken in a trial of the OX40 agonist ivuxolimab. The receptors here all came from an adult with an advanced solid tumor such as melanoma, head and neck, liver or kidney cancer.

The chain employs TRBV14 and TRBJ2-7; D tentatively reads TRBD1 or TRBD2 (5 bases each). The V end was cut by 4 bases, the J end by 6 bases, with 13 bases between. From germline, CDR1 is SGHDN and CDR2 FVKESK. The CDR3 sequence is 13 residues long. The CDR3: CASSPNGGGEQYF. The DNA for the CDR3 is TGTGCCAGCAGCCCCAACGGTGGGGGCGAGCAGTACTTC.

V and J are TRBV7-9 and TRBJ1-4, with 7 bases lining up with TRBD1. Germline assignment: CDR1 SEHNR and CDR2 FQNEAQ (reference sequence). The CDR3 is made up of 14 amino acids. The V segment lost 4 bases and the J segment 7 bases; nucleotides outside the gene matches: 6. The CDR3 region has the DNA TGTGCCAGCAGCTCCGGGACAGAAGGTGAAAAACTGTTTTTT. Protein: CASSSGTEGEKLFF.

V and J are TRBV6-5 and TRBJ1-6; D is uncertain. The V and J ends lost 6 bases and 1 base respectively, with 7 bases between them. This CDR3 has 14 residues. Germline-derived CDR1 and CDR2 are MNHEY and SVGAGI. CDR3: CASSPQSYNSPLHF. CDR3 bases: TGTGCCAGCAGCCCCCAGTCCTATAATTCACCCCTCCACTTT.

The chain joins TRBV6-4 to TRBJ2-3; 8 nucleotides match TRBD1. The CDR3 is 18 amino acids. From germline, CDR1 is MRHNA and CDR2 SNTAGT. With 6 bases clipped from V and 0 bases from J, the junction kept 14 bases outside the gene matches. The CDR3 region is CASSPGTGYLSSTDTQYF. CDR3 DNA: TGTGCCAGCAGCCCCGGGACAGGCTATCTTTCTAGCACAGATACGCAGTATTTT.

V is TRBV5-6 and J is TRBJ1-2, with 10 bases aligning to TRBD1. From germline, CDR1 is SGHDT and CDR2 YYEEEE. Trimming at V came to 7 bases and at J to 4 bases, leaving 7 bases not matched to a gene. This CDR3 region has 14 residues. The CDR3: CASRDRGTSYGYTF. The CDR3 DNA is TGTGCCAGCCGGGACAGGGGAACCTCCTATGGCTACACCTTC.

This chain links TRBV2 with TRBJ2-2, with TRBD1 matching over 11 bases. The CDR3 has 14 amino acids. Germline assignment: CDR1 SNHLY and CDR2 FYNNEI. V shed 6 bases, J shed 5 bases, and the junction held 2 bases outside the gene matches. This CDR3 is CASSGQGATGELFF. CDR3 bases: TGTGCCAGCAGCGGACAGGGGGCGACCGGGGAGCTGTTTTTT.

This clone was seen once. This chain joins TRBV5-1 and TRBJ2-7; possibly TRBD2 for D (5 bases). CDR1 is SGHRS and CDR2 is YFSETQ in the germline V gene. Trimming shortened V by 0 bases and J by 0 bases, and 16 bases separated the two germline ends. This CDR3 contains 17 residues. The CDR3 loop is CASSLALTSSPSYEQYF. Here the CDR3 DNA reads TGCGCCAGCAGCTTGGCCCTAACTAGTAGTCCCTCCTACGAGCAGTACTTC.

The chain employs TRBV7-2 and TRBJ1-5, with unresolved D. Germline V gives CDR1 SGHTA, CDR2 FQGNSA. CDR3 size: 14 residues. Trimming removed 5 bases at V and 2 bases at J, with 10 bases between. CDR3 sequence reads: CASSLDAGNQPQHF. The CDR3 nucleotides read TGTGCCAGCAGCCTAGACGCGGGCAATCAGCCCCAGCATTTT.

The V gene is TRBV2, the J gene TRBJ1-5; D not resolved. The germline gives CDR1 SNHLY, CDR2 FYNNEI. The ends were cut back, 7 bases at V and 8 bases at J, with 21 bases in the middle. This CDR3 spans 15 amino acids. The CDR3 region has the DNA TGTGCCAGCACCCCCCGAAGGTTAGGGAGTGAGCCCCAGCATTTT. It specifies CASTPRRLGSEPQHF. Using reference TRBV2 and TRBJ1-5 for the parts outside the CDR3, the full variable domain is EPEVTQTPSHQVTQMGQEVILRCVPISNHLYFYWYRQILGQKVEFLVSFYNNEISEKSEIFDDQFSVERPDGSNFTLKIRSTKLEDSAMYFCASTPRRLGSEPQHFGDGTRLSIL.

V and J are TRBV6-6 and TRBJ1-2; the D gene is possibly TRBD1 (5 bases). The CDR3 has 14 residues. Germline CDR1 MNHNY, CDR2 SVGAGI (reference sequence). V was trimmed by 7 bases and J by 4 bases, leaving 16 bases between them. The CDR3 reads CASISGAQGYGYTF. The DNA for the CDR3 is TGTGCCAGCATTAGCGGGGCCCAAGGCTATGGCTACACCTTC.

This chain connects TRBV6-5 to TRBJ1-2; 7 bases fit TRBD1. Germline CDR1 is MNHEY and CDR2 is SVGAGI. This CDR3 has 13 residues. The J segment lost 8 bases and the V segment lost 5 bases, leaving 8 bases of the junction unmatched. Written as DNA, the CDR3 is TGTGCCAGCAGTCCGACAGGGCCAGGCGGCTACACCTTC. This codes for CASSPTGPGGYTF.

The count of this clone is one. The chain combines TRBV5-4 with TRBJ1-4; 7 nucleotides line up with TRBD1. CDR3 length: 15 amino acids. Trimming cost V 3 bases and J 8 bases; bases outside gene matches: 10. The germline V gene has CDR1 SGHNT and CDR2 YYREEE (reference sequence). CDR3 residues: CASSSQGRGEEKLFF. The CDR3 DNA sequence: TGTGCCAGCAGCTCGCAGGGCAGGGGGGAGGAAAAACTGTTTTTT.

The V and J genes are TRBV19 and TRBJ1-2, with a tentative D call TRBD1 (5 bases). The CDR3 covers 15 residues. Trimming shortened V by 1 base and J by 5 bases, and 14 bases separated the two germline ends. From germline, CDR1 is LNHDA and CDR2 SQIVND (reference sequence). CDR3 residues: CASSIGPRADYGYTF. The CDR3 bases are TGTGCCAGTAGTATAGGTCCCAGGGCCGATTATGGCTACACCTTC.

The chain links TRBV14 to TRBJ2-2; the D is unclear. The CDR3 spans 16 residues. Looked up from germline, CDR1 is SGHDN and CDR2 is FVKESK. Trimming removed 0 bases at V and 4 bases at J, with 12 bases between. As DNA, the CDR3 is TGTGCCAGCAGCCAAGATTCGACGGTGGGCACCGGGGAGCTGTTTTTT. It codes for CASSQDSTVGTGELFF.

This clone has a handful of counts. This rearrangement joins TRBV27 to TRBJ1-2; 7 nucleotides match TRBD1. V dropped 8 bases and J dropped 2; count of bases not matched to a gene: 17. Germline-derived CDR1 and CDR2 are MNHEY and SMNVEV (reference sequence). This CDR3 contains 17 residues. The CDR3 reads CASLSRTGLLSNYGYTF. The CDR3 DNA reads TGTGCCAGCCTAAGTCGGACAGGTCTGCTTTCAAACTATGGCTACACCTTC.

J is TRBJ1-5 and V is TRBV28; D may be TRBD1 (5 bases). The V gene's germline CDR1 is MDHEN and CDR2 SYDVKM. V lost 1 base and J lost 5, with 9 bases in between. The CDR3 extends over 14 amino acids. This CDR3 reads CASSLSGSYQPQHF. Here the CDR3 DNA reads TGTGCCAGCAGTTTATCAGGGTCATATCAGCCCCAGCATTTT.

The chain couples TRBV6-5 to TRBJ2-1, with D tentatively TRBD2 (6 bases). V gave up 5 bases and J gave up 7 bases, with 12 bases separating them. Germline V lookup: CDR1 MNHEY, CDR2 SVGAGI. The CDR3 length is 13 residues. CDR3 nucleotides: TGTGCCAGCAGTAATAAGGGAGGTAATGAGCAGTTCTTC. Protein sequence: CASSNKGGNEQFF.

The chain carries TRBV2 and TRBJ1-2, with a possible D match to TRBD1 (5 bases). Trimming removed 4 bases at V and 6 bases at J, with 12 bases between. The germline CDR1 and CDR2 sequences are SNHLY and FYNNEI. This CDR3 is 13 amino acids long. This chain's CDR3 is CASSVRQINGYTF. CDR3 DNA: TGTGCCAGCAGTGTCAGACAGATAAATGGCTACACCTTC. Full variable domain (remainder filled in from reference TRBV2 and TRBJ1-2): EPEVTQTPSHQVTQMGQEVILRCVPISNHLYFYWYRQILGQKVEFLVSFYNNEISEKSEIFDDQFSVERPDGSNFTLKIRSTKLEDSAMYFCASSVRQINGYTFGSGTRLTVV.

This rearrangement joins TRBV20-1 to TRBJ1-1; D is ambiguous. The V and J ends lost 3 bases and 3 bases respectively, with 5 bases between them. CDR1 and CDR2 (germline): DFQATT, SNEGSKA (reference sequence). The CDR3 is made up of 11 amino acids. The CDR3 is CSARVDTEAFF. The CDR3 nucleotides read TGCAGTGCTAGGGTTGACACTGAAGCTTTCTTT.

The chain employs TRBV7-6 and TRBJ1-3; D not certain. The germline V and J ends were trimmed by 3 bases and 0 bases, with 9 bases remaining between them. Germline assignment: CDR1 SGHVS and CDR2 FNYEAQ. The CDR3 is 15 amino acids. CDR3 sequence (DNA): TGTGCCAGCAGCTTGTCGGCGTCCTCTGGAAACACCATATATTTT. Translated: CASSLSASSGNTIYF.

The gene calls are TRBV28 and TRBJ2-1; D gene unclear. The germline V gene encodes CDR1 MDHEN and CDR2 SYDVKM. Trimming stripped 8 bases from V and 8 bases from J, with 10 bases between. The CDR3 is 11 residues long. The CDR3 is CASVSSHEQFF. The CDR3 DNA reads as TGTGCCAGCGTCAGCAGCCATGAGCAGTTCTTC.

The table lists this clone with a few counts. The chain employs TRBV7-8 and TRBJ2-7, with unresolved D. In germline, CDR1 is SGHVS, CDR2 FQNEAQ. The ends were cut back, 1 base at V and 2 bases at J, with 9 bases in the middle. This CDR3 contains 14 residues. The CDR3 protein is CASSLGRATYEQYF. As DNA, the CDR3 is TGTGCCAGCAGCTTAGGCCGGGCCACCTACGAGCAGTACTTC.

This rearrangement joins TRBV5-3 to TRBJ2-1, with D possibly being TRBD2 (5 bases). TRBV5-3 carries the ORF label, with uncertain function. The CDR3 is 13 amino acids. The V and J ends lost 4 bases and 7 bases respectively, with 12 bases between them. CDR3 sequence (DNA): TGTGCCAGAAGCGGAGGACTGAGGAATGAGCAGTTCTTC. Translating gives CARSGGLRNEQFF.

This clone occurred once. The chain recombines TRBV7-9 with TRBJ1-5, with 9 bases lining up with TRBD1. CDR3 length: 19 residues. CDR1 is SEHNR and CDR2 is FQNEAQ in the germline V gene (reference sequence). V lost 1 base, J lost 1 base, and 11 bases stayed unmatched. CDR3 sequence reads: CASSLDLGTGLSSNQPQHF. CDR3 sequence (DNA): TGTGCCAGCAGCTTAGATTTAGGGACAGGGCTGTCCAGCAATCAGCCCCAGCATTTT.

This clone was found once. V is TRBV27 and J is TRBJ2-7, with a tentative D call TRBD1 (5 bases). The CDR3 extends over 15 amino acids. With 3 bases removed from V and 0 bases from J, the gap between germline ends came to 12 bases. Germline CDR1 MNHEY, CDR2 SMNVEV (reference sequence). CDR3 sequence (DNA): TGTGCCAGCAGTTTCCGACAGACGAGCTCCTACGAGCAGTACTTC. Translating gives CASSFRQTSSYEQYF.

The chain is built from TRBV7-9 and TRBJ1-4; 7 nucleotides match TRBD1. Germline loops: CDR1 SEHNR, CDR2 FQNEAQ (reference sequence). This CDR3 has 16 amino acids. Trimming took 5 bases from V and 4 from J; bases not matched to a gene: 10. CDR3 protein: CASSPFRDSFNEKLFF. CDR3 coding DNA: TGTGCCAGCAGCCCGTTTAGGGACAGTTTTAATGAAAAACTGTTTTTT.

The gene calls are TRBV5-6 and TRBJ1-3, with D possibly being TRBD1 (5 bases). The CDR3 extends over 15 amino acids. Germline-derived CDR1 and CDR2 are SGHDT and YYEEEE. V was shortened by 2 bases and J by 4 bases, with 13 bases between the two germline ends. The CDR3 sequence: CASSLRGRSGNTIYF. The CDR3 DNA reads TGTGCCAGCAGCTTAAGGGGAAGGTCCGGAAACACCATATATTTT.

To note about this clone: In the same sample, other DNA sequences code for this CDR3. The genes are TRBV7-2 and TRBJ2-3; D gene uncertain. Looked up from germline, CDR1 is SGHTA and CDR2 is FQGNSA. V lost 0 bases and J lost 2, with 3 bases in between. This CDR3 has 13 residues. The CDR3 DNA reads as TGTGCCAGCAGCTTAGCCCTCACAGATACGCAGTATTTT. The encoded protein is CASSLALTDTQYF.

The chain carries TRBV7-2 and TRBJ2-5; TRBD1 agrees at 9 bases. The CDR3 has 13 residues. Germline V lookup: CDR1 SGHTA, CDR2 FQGNSA. V lost 4 bases and J lost 6; bases outside the gene matches: 3. In DNA form, the CDR3 reads TGTGCCAGCAGCTCGGACAGGGGACAGACCCAGTACTTC. It translates to CASSSDRGQTQYF.

This sequence joins TRBV19 and TRBJ1-2, with 10 positions matching TRBD1. Unmatched junction bases numbered 18, after V lost 10 bases and J lost 1 base. Germline V gives CDR1 LNHDA, CDR2 SQIVND (reference sequence). The CDR3 covers 18 residues. CDR3 coding DNA: TGTGCCACCCTGATGGGAAGGGACAGGGGTCCGCTTAACTATGGCTACACCTTC. Its translation: CATLMGRDRGPLNYGYTF.